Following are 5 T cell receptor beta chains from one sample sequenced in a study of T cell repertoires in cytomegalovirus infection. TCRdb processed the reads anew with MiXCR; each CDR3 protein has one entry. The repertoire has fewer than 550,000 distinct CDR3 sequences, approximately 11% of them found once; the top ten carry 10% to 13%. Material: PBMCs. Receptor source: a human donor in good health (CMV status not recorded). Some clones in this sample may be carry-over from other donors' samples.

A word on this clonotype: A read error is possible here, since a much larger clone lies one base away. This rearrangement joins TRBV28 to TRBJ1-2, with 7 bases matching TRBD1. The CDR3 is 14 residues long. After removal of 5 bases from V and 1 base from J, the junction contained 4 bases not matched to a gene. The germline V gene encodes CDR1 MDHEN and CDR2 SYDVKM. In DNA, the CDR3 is TGTGCCAGCAGTACCGGGACAGTTAACTATGGCTACACCTTC. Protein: CASSTGTVNYGYTF.

The CDR3 region is CASSKDRASYNEQFF. For the CDR3, the DNA is TGTGCCAGCAGTAAGGACAGGGCCTCCTACAATGAGCAGTTCTTC. The chain has TRBV3-1 and TRBJ2-1; 8 bases align to TRBD1. The germline CDR1 and CDR2 sequences are LGHDT and YNNKEL (reference sequence). There are 15 residues in the CDR3. With V trimmed by 6 bases and J by 0 bases, 4 bases remained unmatched.

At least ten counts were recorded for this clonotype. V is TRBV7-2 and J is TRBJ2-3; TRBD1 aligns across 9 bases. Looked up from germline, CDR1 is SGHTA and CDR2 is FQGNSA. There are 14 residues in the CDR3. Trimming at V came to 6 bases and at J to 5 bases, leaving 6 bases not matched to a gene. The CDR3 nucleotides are TGTGCCAGCAGATTCACAGGGGGCGGAGATACGCAGTATTTT. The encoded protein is CASRFTGGGDTQYF.

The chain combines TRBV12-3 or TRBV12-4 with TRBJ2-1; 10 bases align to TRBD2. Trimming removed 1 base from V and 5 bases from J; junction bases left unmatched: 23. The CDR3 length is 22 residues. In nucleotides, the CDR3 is TGTGCCAGCAGTTTAGGAGGTCTGGGGAGCGGGAGGGGCCGCATTGTGGACAATGAGCAGTTCTTC. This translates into CASSLGGLGSGRGRIVDNEQFF.

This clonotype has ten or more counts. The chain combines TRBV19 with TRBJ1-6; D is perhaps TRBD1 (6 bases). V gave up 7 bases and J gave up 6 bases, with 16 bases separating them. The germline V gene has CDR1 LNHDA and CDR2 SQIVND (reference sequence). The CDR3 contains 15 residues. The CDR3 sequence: CASNFRGQINSPLHF. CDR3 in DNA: TGTGCCAGTAACTTTAGGGGACAAATTAATTCACCCCTCCACTTT.